The source of this T cell receptor beta chain is a study of CD8 T cells in ankylosing spondylitis. Study-level findings and limits: Clones that were linked to disease were CD8+ and were relatively rare in peripheral blood. Some of the motif variants had earlier been found in reactive arthritis patients' fluid and blood. Reportedly, disease-linked clones are significantly enriched in ankylosing spondylitis patients' matched synovial fluid. The study identified a TCR beta motif of 7 or 8 highly homologous variants that appeared characteristic of ankylosing spondylitis blood.

For TCR beta, libraries came from quantitative 5'-RACE with molecular barcodes. MiXCR, run by TCRdb on the 5' RACE reads, gives a single entry per CDR3 protein. The table has roughly 220,000 distinct CDR3 sequences, approximately 20% seen once. With 1 base removed from V and 5 bases from J, the gap between germline ends came to 9 bases. Germline CDR1 reads SGHDT; CDR2 reads YYEEEE. This CDR3 contains 13 residues. This clonotype was seen at least ten times. Its antigen remains unidentified. The chain employs TRBV5-6 and TRBJ2-5; D is ambiguous. This sequence originates from a male donor with ankylosing spondylitis. The material sequenced was blood, either unsorted or a sorted T cell fraction (not recorded which). CDR3 nucleotide sequence: TGTGCCAGCAGCTTGCCGCCTCGGGAGACCCAGTACTTC. Translated: CASSLPPRETQYF.